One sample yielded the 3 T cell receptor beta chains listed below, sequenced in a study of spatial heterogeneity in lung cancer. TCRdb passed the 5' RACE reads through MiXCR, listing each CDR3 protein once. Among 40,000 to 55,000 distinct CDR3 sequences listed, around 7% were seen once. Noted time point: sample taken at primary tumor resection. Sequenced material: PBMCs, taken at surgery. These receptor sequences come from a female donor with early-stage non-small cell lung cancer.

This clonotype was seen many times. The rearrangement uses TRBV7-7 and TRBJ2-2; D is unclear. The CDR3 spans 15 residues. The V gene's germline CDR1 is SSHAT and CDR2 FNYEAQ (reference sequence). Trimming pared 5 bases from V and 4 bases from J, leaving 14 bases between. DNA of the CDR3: TGTGCCAGCAGCCCACCATCGGCAGGCACCGGGGAGCTGTTTTTT. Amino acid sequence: CASSPPSAGTGELFF.

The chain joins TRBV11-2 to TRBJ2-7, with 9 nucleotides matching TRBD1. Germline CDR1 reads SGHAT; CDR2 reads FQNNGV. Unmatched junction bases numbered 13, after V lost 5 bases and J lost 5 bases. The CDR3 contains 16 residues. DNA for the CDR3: TGTGCCAGCAGCGTGACAGGGGGGTTGTTAGGTAACGAGCAGTACTTC. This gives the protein CASSVTGGLLGNEQYF. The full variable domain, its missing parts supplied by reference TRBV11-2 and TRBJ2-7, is EAGVAQSPRYKIIEKRQSVAFWCNPISGHATLYWYQQILGQGPKLLIQFQNNGVVDDSQLPKDRFSAERLKGVDSTLKIQPAKLEDSAVYLCASSVTGGLLGNEQYFGPGTRLTVT.

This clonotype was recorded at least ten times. The CDR3 sequence is CASSLEAFLGYQETQYF. CDR3 coding DNA: TGCGCCAGCAGCTTGGAGGCGTTCCTGGGGTACCAAGAGACCCAGTACTTC. The chain combines TRBV5-1 with TRBJ2-5; D is undetermined. The CDR3 length is 17 residues. The V gene's germline CDR1 is SGHRS and CDR2 YFSETQ. V was clipped by 0 bases and J by 0 bases, with 15 bases between them.